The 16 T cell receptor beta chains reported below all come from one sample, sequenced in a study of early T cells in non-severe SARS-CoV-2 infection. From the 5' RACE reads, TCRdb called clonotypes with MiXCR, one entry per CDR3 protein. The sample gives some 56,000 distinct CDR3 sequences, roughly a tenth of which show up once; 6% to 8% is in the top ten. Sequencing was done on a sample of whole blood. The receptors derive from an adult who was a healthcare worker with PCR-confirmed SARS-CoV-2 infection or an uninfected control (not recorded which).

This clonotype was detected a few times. CDR3 bases: TGTGCCAGCAGCCCCGGGACAACTCATGAGCAGTTCTTC. It encodes CASSPGTTHEQFF. The rearrangement joins TRBV7-2 to TRBJ2-1; tentative D call: TRBD1 (6 bases). Germline values: CDR1 SGHTA, CDR2 FQGNSA. With 5 bases removed from V and 8 bases from J, the gap between germline ends came to 13 bases. The CDR3 covers 13 residues. The entire variable domain, with the rest obtained from reference TRBV7-2 and TRBJ2-1, is as follows: GAGVSQSPSNKVTEKGKDVELRCDPISGHTALYWYRQSLGQGLEFLIYFQGNSAPDKSGLPSDRFSAERTGGSVSTLTIQRTQQEDSAVYLCASSPGTTHEQFFGPGTRLTVL.

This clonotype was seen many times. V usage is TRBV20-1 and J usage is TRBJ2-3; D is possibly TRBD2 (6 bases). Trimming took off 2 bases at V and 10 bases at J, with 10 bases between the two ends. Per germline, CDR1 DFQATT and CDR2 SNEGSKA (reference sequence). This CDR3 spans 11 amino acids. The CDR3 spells CSARPERAQYF. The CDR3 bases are TGCAGTGCTAGACCCGAGCGGGCGCAGTATTTT.

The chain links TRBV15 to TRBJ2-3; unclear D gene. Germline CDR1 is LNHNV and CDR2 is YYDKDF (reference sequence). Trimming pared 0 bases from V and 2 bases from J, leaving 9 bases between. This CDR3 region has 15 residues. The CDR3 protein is CATSRDAKHTDTQYF. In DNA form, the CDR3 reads TGTGCCACCAGCAGAGATGCCAAGCACACAGATACGCAGTATTTT.

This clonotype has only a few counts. This CDR3 reads CASSQDIILASGDYNEQFF. CDR3 nucleotides: TGTGCCAGCAGCCAAGATATCATCTTGGCTAGCGGGGACTACAATGAGCAGTTCTTC. The V and J genes are TRBV14 and TRBJ2-1; 9 positions match TRBD2. J gave up 3 bases and V 0 bases, and 12 bases lay outside the gene matches. The CDR3 has 19 amino acids. The germline V gene has CDR1 SGHDN and CDR2 FVKESK.

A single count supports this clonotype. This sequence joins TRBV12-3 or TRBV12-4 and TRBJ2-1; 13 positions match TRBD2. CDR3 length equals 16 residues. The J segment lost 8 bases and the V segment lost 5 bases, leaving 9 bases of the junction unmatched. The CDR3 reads CASSPPSGTSGDEQFF. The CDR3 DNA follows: TGTGCCAGCAGTCCTCCATCCGGGACTAGCGGGGATGAGCAGTTCTTC.

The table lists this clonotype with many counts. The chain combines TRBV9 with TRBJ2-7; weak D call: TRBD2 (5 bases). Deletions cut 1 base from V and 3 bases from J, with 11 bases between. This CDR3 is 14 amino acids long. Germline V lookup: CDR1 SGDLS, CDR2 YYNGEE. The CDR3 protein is CASSVFEGSYEQYF. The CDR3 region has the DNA TGTGCCAGCAGCGTATTCGAAGGGAGCTACGAGCAGTACTTC. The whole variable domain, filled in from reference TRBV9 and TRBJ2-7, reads DSGVTQTPKHLITATGQRVTLRCSPRSGDLSVYWYQQSLDQGLQFLIQYYNGEERAKGNILERFSAQQFPDLHSELNLSSLELGDSALYFCASSVFEGSYEQYFGPGTRLTVT.

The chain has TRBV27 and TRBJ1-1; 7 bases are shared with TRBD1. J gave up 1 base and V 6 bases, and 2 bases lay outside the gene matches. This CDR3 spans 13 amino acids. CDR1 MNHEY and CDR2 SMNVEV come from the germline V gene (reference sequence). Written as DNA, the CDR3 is TGTGCCAGCAGCTGGACAGGGAACACTGAAGCTTTCTTT. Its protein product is CASSWTGNTEAFF.

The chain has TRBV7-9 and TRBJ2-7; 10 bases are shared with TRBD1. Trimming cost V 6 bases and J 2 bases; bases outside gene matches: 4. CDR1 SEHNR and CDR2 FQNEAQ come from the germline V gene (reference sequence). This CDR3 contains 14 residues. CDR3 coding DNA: TGTGCCAGCAGGCATGGACAGGGGGCCTACGAGCAGTACTTC. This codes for CASRHGQGAYEQYF.

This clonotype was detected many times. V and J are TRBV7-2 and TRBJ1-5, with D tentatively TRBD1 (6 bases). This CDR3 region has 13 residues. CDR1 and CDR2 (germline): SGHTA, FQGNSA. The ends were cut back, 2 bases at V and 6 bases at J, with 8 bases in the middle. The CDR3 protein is CASSLRGTQPQHF. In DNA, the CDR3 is TGTGCCAGCAGCTTAAGGGGGACTCAGCCCCAGCATTTT.

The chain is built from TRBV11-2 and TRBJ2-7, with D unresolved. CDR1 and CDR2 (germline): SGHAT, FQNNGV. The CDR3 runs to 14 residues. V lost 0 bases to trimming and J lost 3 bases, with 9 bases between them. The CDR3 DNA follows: TGTGCCAGCAGCTTAGACACTCCGATCTACGAGCAGTACTTC. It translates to CASSLDTPIYEQYF. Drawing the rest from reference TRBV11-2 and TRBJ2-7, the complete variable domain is EAGVAQSPRYKIIEKRQSVAFWCNPISGHATLYWYQQILGQGPKLLIQFQNNGVVDDSQLPKDRFSAERLKGVDSTLKIQPAKLEDSAVYLCASSLDTPIYEQYFGPGTRLTVT.

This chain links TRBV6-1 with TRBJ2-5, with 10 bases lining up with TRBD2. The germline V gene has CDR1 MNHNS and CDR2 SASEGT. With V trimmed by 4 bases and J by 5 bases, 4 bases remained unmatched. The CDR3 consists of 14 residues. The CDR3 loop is CASSVLAGGETQYF. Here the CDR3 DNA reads TGTGCCAGCAGTGTCTTAGCGGGAGGCGAGACCCAGTACTTC.

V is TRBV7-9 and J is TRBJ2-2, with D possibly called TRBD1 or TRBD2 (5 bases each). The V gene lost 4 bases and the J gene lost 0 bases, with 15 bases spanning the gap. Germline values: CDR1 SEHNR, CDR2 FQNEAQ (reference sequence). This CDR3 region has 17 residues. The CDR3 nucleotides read TGTGCCAGCAGCTGGACACTAGGTGGTCCGAACACCGGGGAGCTGTTTTTT. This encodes CASSWTLGGPNTGELFF. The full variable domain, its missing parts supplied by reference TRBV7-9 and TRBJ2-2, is DTGVSQNPRHKITKRGQNVTFRCDPISEHNRLYWYRQTLGQGPEFLTYFQNEAQLEKSRLLSDRFSAERPKGSFSTLEIQRTEQGDSAMYLCASSWTLGGPNTGELFFGEGSRLTVL.

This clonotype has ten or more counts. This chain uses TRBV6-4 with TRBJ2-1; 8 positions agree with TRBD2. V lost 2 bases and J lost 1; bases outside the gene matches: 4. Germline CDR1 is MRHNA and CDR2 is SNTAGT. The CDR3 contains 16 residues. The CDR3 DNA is TGTGCCAGCAGTGACACGCCTAGCGGGTCCTACAATGAGCAGTTCTTC. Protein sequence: CASSDTPSGSYNEQFF.

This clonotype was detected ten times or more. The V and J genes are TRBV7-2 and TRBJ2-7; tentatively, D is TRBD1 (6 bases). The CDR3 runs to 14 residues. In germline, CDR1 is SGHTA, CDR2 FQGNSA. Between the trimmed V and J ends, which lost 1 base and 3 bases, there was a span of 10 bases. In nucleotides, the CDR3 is TGTGCCAGCAGCTTAGTTCGAGGGGGCTACGAGCAGTACTTC. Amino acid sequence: CASSLVRGGYEQYF.

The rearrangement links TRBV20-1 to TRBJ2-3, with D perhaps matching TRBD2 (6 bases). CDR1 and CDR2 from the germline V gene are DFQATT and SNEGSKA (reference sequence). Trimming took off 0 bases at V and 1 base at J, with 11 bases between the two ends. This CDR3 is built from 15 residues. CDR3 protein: CSARESGGGTDTQYF. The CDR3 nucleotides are TGCAGTGCTAGAGAGAGTGGAGGGGGCACAGATACGCAGTATTTT.

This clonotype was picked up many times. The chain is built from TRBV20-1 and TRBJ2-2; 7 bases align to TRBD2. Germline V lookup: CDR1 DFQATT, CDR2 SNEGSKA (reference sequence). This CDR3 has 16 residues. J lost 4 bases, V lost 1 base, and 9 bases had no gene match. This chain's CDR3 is CSARAGRAIGTGELFF. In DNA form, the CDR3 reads TGCAGTGCTAGAGCGGGGAGGGCCATTGGCACCGGGGAGCTGTTTTTT.